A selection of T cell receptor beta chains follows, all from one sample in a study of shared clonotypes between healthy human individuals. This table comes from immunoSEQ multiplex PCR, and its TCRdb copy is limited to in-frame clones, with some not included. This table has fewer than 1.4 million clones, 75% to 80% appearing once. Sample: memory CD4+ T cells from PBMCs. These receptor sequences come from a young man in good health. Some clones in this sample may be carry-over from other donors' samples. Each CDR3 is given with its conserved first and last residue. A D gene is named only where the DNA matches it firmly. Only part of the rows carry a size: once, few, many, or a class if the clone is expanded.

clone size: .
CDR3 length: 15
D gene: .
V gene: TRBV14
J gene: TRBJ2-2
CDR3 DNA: TGTGCCAGCAGACCCTCGGGGGCAGACACCGGGGAGCTGTTTTTT
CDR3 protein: CASRPSGADTGELFF

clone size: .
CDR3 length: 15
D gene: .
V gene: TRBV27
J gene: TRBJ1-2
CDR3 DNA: TGTGCCAGCAGTTTTAGGCCAGGGTTTAACTATGGCTACACCTTC
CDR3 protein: CASSFRPGFNYGYTF

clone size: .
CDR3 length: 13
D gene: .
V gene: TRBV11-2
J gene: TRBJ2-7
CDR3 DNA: TGTGCCAGCACCCCGGGACAACATTACGAGCAGTACTTC
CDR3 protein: CASTPGQHYEQYF

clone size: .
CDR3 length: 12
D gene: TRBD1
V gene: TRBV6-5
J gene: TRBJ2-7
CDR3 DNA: TGTGCCAGCAGTCCTACTGGGACAGGGTTGTACTTC
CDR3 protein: CASSPTGTGLYF

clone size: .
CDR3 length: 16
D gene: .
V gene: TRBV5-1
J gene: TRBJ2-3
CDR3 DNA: TGCGCCAGCAGCTTGGAGGGACACCCTAGCACAGATACGCAGTATTTT
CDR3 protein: CASSLEGHPSTDTQYF

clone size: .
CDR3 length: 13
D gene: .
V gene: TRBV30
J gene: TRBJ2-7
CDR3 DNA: TGTGCCTGGAGTGTGACAGTCTCCTACGAGCAGTACTTC
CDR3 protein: CAWSVTVSYEQYF

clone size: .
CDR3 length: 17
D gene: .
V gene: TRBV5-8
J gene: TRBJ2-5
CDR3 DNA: TGTGCCAGCAGCTTAACCCCACCGACAGGAGGCCAAGAGACCCAGTACTTC
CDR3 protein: CASSLTPPTGGQETQYF

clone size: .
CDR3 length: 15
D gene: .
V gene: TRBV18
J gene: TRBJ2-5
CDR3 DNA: TGTGCCAGCTCACCCCCGGGACATCGTTCTGAGACCCAGTACTTC
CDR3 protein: CASSPPGHRSETQYF

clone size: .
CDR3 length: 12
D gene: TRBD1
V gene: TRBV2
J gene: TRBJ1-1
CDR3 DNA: TGTGCCAGCAGCCGGGACAGCAATTCGGCTTTCTTT
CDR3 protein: CASSRDSNSAFF

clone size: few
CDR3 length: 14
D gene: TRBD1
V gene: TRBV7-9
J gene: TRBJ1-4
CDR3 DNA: TGTGCCAGCAGTCCGGGACAGGGCCTTGAAAAACTGTTTTTT
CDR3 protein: CASSPGQGLEKLFF

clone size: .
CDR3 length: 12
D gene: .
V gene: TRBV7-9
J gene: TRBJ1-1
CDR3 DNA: TGTGCCAGCAGGTTCATGGACACTGAAGCTTTCTTT
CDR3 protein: CASRFMDTEAFF

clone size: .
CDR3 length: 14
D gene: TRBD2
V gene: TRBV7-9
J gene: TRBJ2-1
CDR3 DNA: TGTGCCAGCAGCCGGGGGGAGAGGAACAATGAGCAGTTCTTC
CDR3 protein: CASSRGERNNEQFF

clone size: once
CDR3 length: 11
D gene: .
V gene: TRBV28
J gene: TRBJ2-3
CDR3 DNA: TGTGCCAGCAAAAGTACAGATACGCAGTATTTT
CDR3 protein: CASKSTDTQYF

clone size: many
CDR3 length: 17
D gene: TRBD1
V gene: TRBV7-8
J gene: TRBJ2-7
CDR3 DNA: TGTGCCAGCAGCTTAGCTCAGGACAGGGGGCGCTTCAACGAGCAGTACTTC
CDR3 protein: CASSLAQDRGRFNEQYF

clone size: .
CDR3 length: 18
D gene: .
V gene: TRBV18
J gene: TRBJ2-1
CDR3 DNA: TGTGCCAGCTCACCAAGCCTGGTCCTTGGTAGCTCCTACAATGAGCAGTTCTTC
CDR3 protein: CASSPSLVLGSSYNEQFF

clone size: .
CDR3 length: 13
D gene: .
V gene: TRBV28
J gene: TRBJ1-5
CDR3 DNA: TGTGCCAGCGAAGGTTTCAGATGGCAGCCCCAGCATTTT
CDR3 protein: CASEGFRWQPQHF